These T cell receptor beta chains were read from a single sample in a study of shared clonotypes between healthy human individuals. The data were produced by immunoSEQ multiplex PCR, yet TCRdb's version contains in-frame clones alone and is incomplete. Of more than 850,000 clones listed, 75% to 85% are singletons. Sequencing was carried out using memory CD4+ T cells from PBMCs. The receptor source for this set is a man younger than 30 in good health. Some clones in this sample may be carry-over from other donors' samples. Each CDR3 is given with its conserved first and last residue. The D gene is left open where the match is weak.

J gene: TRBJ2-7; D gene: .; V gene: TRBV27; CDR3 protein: CASSFRRTNGNEQYF
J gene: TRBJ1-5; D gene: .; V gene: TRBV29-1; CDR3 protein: CSVGSDTYSNQPQHF
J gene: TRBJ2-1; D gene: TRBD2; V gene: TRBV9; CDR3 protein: CASSHGLAGPSSYNEQFF
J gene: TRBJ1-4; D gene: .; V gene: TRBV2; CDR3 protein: CASSEAKAFREKLFF
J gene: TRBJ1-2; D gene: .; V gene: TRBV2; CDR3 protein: CASSEGVVAGYTF
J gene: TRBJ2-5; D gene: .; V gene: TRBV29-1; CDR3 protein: CSVEAGGTETQYF
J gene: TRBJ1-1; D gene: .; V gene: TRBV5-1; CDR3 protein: CASSPQGLGTEAFF
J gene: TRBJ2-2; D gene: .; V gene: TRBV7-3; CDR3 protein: CASSLQSTGELFF
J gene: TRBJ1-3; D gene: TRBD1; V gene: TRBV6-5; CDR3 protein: CASSSFDRGRGNTIYF
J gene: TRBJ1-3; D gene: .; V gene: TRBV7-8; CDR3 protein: CASTAGASGNTIYF
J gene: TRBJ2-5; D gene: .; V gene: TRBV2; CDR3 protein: CASSPTVPGKGAQYF
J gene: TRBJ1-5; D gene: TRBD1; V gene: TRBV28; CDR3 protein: CASIGTGKGKGNQPQHF
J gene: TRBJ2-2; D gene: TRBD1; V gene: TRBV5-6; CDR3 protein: CASSLDRGLAGELFF
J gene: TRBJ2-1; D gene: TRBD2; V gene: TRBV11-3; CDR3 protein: CASSKDSGRAANEQFF
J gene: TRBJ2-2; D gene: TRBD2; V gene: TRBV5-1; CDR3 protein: CASRPPGGRTGELFF
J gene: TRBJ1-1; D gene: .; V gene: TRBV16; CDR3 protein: CASSQYGGLTEAFF
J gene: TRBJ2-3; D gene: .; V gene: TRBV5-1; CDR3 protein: CASSSADSRDTQYF
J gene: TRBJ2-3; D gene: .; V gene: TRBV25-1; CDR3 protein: CASREWDTQYF
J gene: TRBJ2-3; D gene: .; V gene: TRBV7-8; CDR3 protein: CASSLGRSTDTQYF
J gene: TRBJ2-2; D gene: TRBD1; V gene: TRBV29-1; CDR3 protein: CSVWYRGINTGELFF
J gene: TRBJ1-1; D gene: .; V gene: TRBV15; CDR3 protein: CATSRRIGFTEAFF
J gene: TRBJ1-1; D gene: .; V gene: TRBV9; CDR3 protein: CASSVHQNTEAFF
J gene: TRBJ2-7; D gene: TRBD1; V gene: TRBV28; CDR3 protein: CASTQAETGLYEQYF
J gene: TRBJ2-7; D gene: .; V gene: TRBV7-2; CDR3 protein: CASSLQVPSYEQYF
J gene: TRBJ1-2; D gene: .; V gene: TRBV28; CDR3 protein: CASSLPTGHGYGYTF
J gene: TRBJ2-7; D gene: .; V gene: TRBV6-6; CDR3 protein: CASSGGTPYEQYF
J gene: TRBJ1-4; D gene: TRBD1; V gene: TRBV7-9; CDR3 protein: CASSSGGTGIIGANEKLFF
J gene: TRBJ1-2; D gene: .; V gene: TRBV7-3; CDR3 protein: CASSLTGFGGYTF